This section outlines one T cell receptor beta chain sequence together with its context. This clone was picked up a small number of times. Its binding antigen is unknown. Base quality data are lacking; no much larger clone is found one base away. The cohort comprised some 680 healthy bone marrow donors. Cohort members were all nominally healthy when sampled, although unrecorded immune exposures were likely present. The donor tested CMV seropositive and was one of the 289 seropositive cohort members. A peripheral blood sample was provided by each donor, and peripheral blood mononuclear cells were used for TCR beta sequencing. The Qiagen DNeasy Blood Extraction Kit was used to extract genomic DNA from the blood cell samples. CDR1 LGHNA and CDR2 YSLEER are derived from the germline V gene. Its CDR3 holds 13 amino acids, cysteine through phenylalanine. This entry keeps only the CDR3 DNA: 39 bases, framed from base 1. Trimming removed 4 bases from V and 11 bases from J, leaving 14 bases between the germline ends.

Library preparation used the immunoSEQ multiplex PCR assay. For the multiplex PCR, a mixture combining 60 forward primers for TCR Vbeta segments and 13 reverse primers for TCR Jbeta segments was used. Amplification of the CDR3 region of rearranged TCR beta genes was performed with a multiplex PCR assay on genomic DNA. The Illumina HiSeq System was used to sequence the amplified TCR beta libraries as 87-base-pair reads. Under the source paper's analysis protocol: Across the 500 to 700 repertoires, a later analysis counted 80 million or so unique TCR beta chains, roughly 11 million of which were shared by at least two donors. Raw reads were error-corrected and collapsed into unique sequences by a nearest-neighbor algorithm in which closely related sequences were merged to remove PCR and sequencing errors. V, D and J gene segments were assigned by aligning CDR3 sequences to IMGT reference sequences. For a sequence to be retained, at least a six-nucleotide match to both a V gene segment and a J gene segment was required. A rearrangement counted as productive if the CDR3 had no stop codons and remained in frame with V and J, and every other rearrangement counted as non-productive. Following IMGT convention, CDR3 was defined as the stretch from the second conserved V-encoded cysteine to the conserved J-encoded phenylalanine. Sequences without an unambiguous match to a single V gene segment were excluded from the earlier analysis of a few hundred of the donors. An earlier analysis of under 750 of the donors called V segments functional above 56.7% productive rearrangements and segregating when the between-donor standard deviation exceeded 5%. A statistical classification framework was built to diagnose cytomegalovirus status from the catalog of TCR beta chain sequences. In a later analysis, V and J genes were assigned by comparing TCR nucleotide sequences against IMGT/GENE-DB human TR gene sequences. The TCRdist pipeline was used in a later analysis to assign CDR3 sequences and most-parsimonious VDJ recombination scenarios. In a later analysis, each TCR beta chain was defined by its CDR3 amino acid sequence together with its V-gene family, and reads lacking a unique V-gene family were excluded. In a later analysis, 550 to 650 highly shared, low-generation-probability nucleotide sequences were removed to address suspected cross-contamination and a sequencing artifact. In a later analysis, a clonal expansion index was calculated for each public chain from normalized within-repertoire ranks of inferred template counts. A later analysis computed generation probabilities with a VDJ recombination model fitted to out-of-frame rearrangements, and checked the results against IGoR. A later analysis scored TCR-TCR, TCR-HLA and TCR-CMV co-occurrence with hypergeometric tests, applying a repertoire-size bias correction to TCR pairs. To estimate false discovery rates, a later analysis permuted the HLA or CMV assignments 20 times. In a later analysis, co-occurring TCRs were grouped with DBSCAN, and TCRdist sequence similarity was added when clustering was performed within HLA-allele-positive subsets. Repertoires with fewer than 30,000 or more than 120,000 public chains were left out of co-occurrence clustering, as were a handful of repertoires with anomalous nucleotide sharing. TCRdb retrieved this table from immuneACCESS and kept in-frame rearrangements only. Not all clones are present; in checked studies, unresolved V genes account for under half, and no reason is known for the remainder. The D gene and trimming were derived from the DNA, and the V and J assignments and clone size from that table. This sample lists 130,000 to 150,000 clones; approximately 84% were detected once. The top ten hold around 8.8% of the sample.

The data were obtained in a study of cytomegalovirus exposure and HLA in healthy donors (dated by TCRdb to 2016 to 2017). Describing the broader study: According to an earlier analysis of several hundred of the donors, about 179 million T cells yielded 117 million unique TCR beta sequences and around 300 Gb of sequence data. Among approximately 370 genotyped donors of the cohort, an average of around 250,000 unique TCR beta nucleotide sequences was sequenced per donor, of which 15% to 20% were non-productive. In an earlier analysis of 500 to 650 of the donors, high-throughput TCR beta sequencing was used to judge whether each TCR beta V gene segment behaved as functional or pseudogenic. An early release covering 500 to 750 HLA-typed donors comprised about 300 gigabases of sequencing data and roughly 85 million unique TCR sequences. Of the roughly 420 genotyped donors, roughly 80% were placed in the genetic ancestry cluster associated with self-reported Caucasian donors. Every discovery cohort repertoire had been produced on one sequencing platform. The later analysis used no new phenotypic data to find candidate immune exposures, relying instead on TCR beta sequences and their occurrence across donors. Donor age, sex, ethnicity and CMV serostatus were compiled together with the repertoire data. HLA typing included class I and class II loci at four-digit resolution. To study patterns of TCR occurrence, a later analysis re-analyzed previously published TCR beta repertoires from around 660 donors and added high-resolution HLA genotyping. To predict cytomegalovirus infection status, the study combined high-throughput TCR immunosequencing, statistical association of individual TCRs with disease status, and machine learning. The aim of the study was to test whether cataloging public T cell receptors could identify signatures of past pathogen exposure. Because of strong linkage in the cohort, roughly five DR-DQ haplotypes were treated as single units for association and clustering. Typing coverage varied by locus: roughly 620-640 donors for A, B, C, DRB1 and DQB1; approximately 500 for DQA1; around 610 for DPA1; 450 to 480 for DPB1. The study profiled the T cell repertoires of 500 to 800 subjects by immunosequencing and related them to cytomegalovirus serostatus. In a later genetic analysis, genome-wide SNP genotypes for about three fifths of the roughly 670 donors were used, and that subset was treated as a discovery cohort. A separate validation cohort of 100 to 150 different subjects was used in addition to the 666-subject first cohort. Paper-wide results and their limitations: A later genetic analysis associated a missense DCLRE1C variant with V-gene and J-gene trimming of TCR beta chains, and an independent cohort replicated the association. In the study, some 160 TCR beta chains were listed as associated with cytomegalovirus. A later analysis reported that several top co-occurrence clusters appeared linked to parvovirus B19, influenza, CMV and Epstein-Barr virus. A later analysis found that HLA-associated TCR beta chains were more clonally expanded and had lower generation probabilities than equally common non-associated chains. The presence/absence analyses assumed that sequencing depth was roughly uniform across donors, and that assumption may not be true. In an earlier analysis of more than 500 of the donors, most TCR beta V segments appeared in productive rearrangements about 90% or about 30% of the time, broadly matching IMGT annotations. Because some donors lacked HLA typing at each locus, the association tests relied only on the typed subset. The authors suggested that the approach could potentially be generalized to other disease states and immunological phenotypes. In this cohort, only TCR beta chains were sequenced, and detectable features were limited by the absence of alpha or paired-chain data. A further reported finding was that TCR beta sequences accurately predicted the HLA-A and HLA-B alleles for most subjects in the first cohort. In a later analysis, TCR association rates were found to vary across HLA loci, with the most associated TCRs seen for DRB1 alleles and the fewest for HLA-C alleles. Across donors, most TCR sequences were observed very rarely, whereas some public TCRs were present in many individuals. The only immune exposure information available for the cohort was CMV serostatus. In a later genetic analysis, fewer N-insertions in productive TCRs were reported among donors in an Asian-associated ancestry cluster than the approximately 670-donor mean. Assigning TCR associations to individual alleles was difficult when HLA alleles, especially DR and DQ, strongly co-occurred. Correlated functional status among segregating V segments might be attributable to linkage disequilibrium, but an unknown experimental factor could not be ruled out. Most CMV-associated TCR beta chains appeared to be HLA-restricted in a later analysis, and the HLA associations seemed to be driven largely by CMV exposure. Cytomegalovirus status was reported to be diagnosed by the classifier with high specificity and sensitivity in both the original and validation cohorts. A few of the identified cytomegalovirus-associated TCR beta chains were confirmed in vitro to be specific for cytomegalovirus antigens. A group of highly shared sequence variants was considered likely to be a technical artifact of the sequencing pipeline. In a later analysis, 15,000 to 20,000 TCR beta sequences were associated with specific HLA alleles at a false discovery rate of 0.05. Because the 87-base-pair reads could not distinguish some IMGT-functional V segments, including TRBV6-2 and TRBV6-3, those segments were excluded. The earlier analysis of almost 600 of the donors excluded roughly 17 rarely observed V segments, including chromosome 9 orphons, because counts were too low.

Recombination linked TRBV4-3 to TRBJ1-4, with an unclear D gene assignment. The sequenced sample consisted of PBMCs. This clonotype originated in a woman aged 60 to 75 in good health and CMV-seropositive. The CDR3 region: CASSPSYYQKLFF. The DNA sequence follows: TGCGCCAGCAGCCCGTCGTACTATCAGAAACTGTTTTTT.